The 9 T cell receptor beta chains below come from one sample, sequenced in a study of low-dose radiotherapy and immunotherapy resistance in tumors. Alpha- and beta-chain coverage of first-strand cDNA came from TRAV- and TRBV-specific primers. A constant-region primer paired with the V-primer adapter amplified TCRs over around 18 PCR cycles. TCRdb called the reads again in MiXCR, with one record for every CDR3 protein. The sample shows about 7,300 distinct CDR3 sequences, more than 65% of them seen only once. The receptors were sampled from a human donor with advanced metastatic prostate, ovarian, gallbladder or colorectal cancer (not recorded which). This table probably holds off-target reads from a library built for another chain.

The chain has TRBV15 and TRBJ2-3; 10 bases align to TRBD2. Germline CDR1 reads LNHNV; CDR2 reads YYDKDF (reference sequence). Germline trimming cut 0 bases from V and 7 bases from J; bases unmatched to any gene: 4. This CDR3 has 15 residues. CDR3 sequence reads: CATSRDLAGVNTQYF. The CDR3 coding sequence is TGTGCCACCAGCAGAGACCTAGCGGGGGTAAATACGCAGTATTTT.

J is TRBJ2-1 and V is TRBV19; 9 nucleotides line up with TRBD2. The germline CDR1 and CDR2 sequences are LNHDA and SQIVND (reference sequence). Trimming cost V 4 bases and J 8 bases; bases outside gene matches: 9. The CDR3 covers 15 residues. CDR3 in DNA: TGTGCCAGTAGTAGGAGCGGGGGGAAAGTCCATGAGCAGTTCTTC. This gives the protein CASSRSGGKVHEQFF.

The chain employs TRBV5-4 and TRBJ1-6; no firm D call. V lost 0 bases and J lost 0, with 7 bases in between. CDR1 is SGHNT and CDR2 is YYREEE in the germline V gene (reference sequence). The CDR3 loop spans 16 amino acids. CDR3 region: CASSLEGDSYNSPLHF. The DNA for the CDR3 is TGTGCCAGCAGCTTGGAGGGAGACTCCTATAATTCACCCCTCCACTTT.

The rearrangement uses TRBV12-3 or TRBV12-4 and TRBJ2-2; D unclear. The ends were cut back, 1 base at V and 9 bases at J, with 9 bases in the middle. This CDR3 has 13 amino acids. The CDR3 bases are TGTGCCAGCAGTTTAGGACTCCGCCGGGAGCTGTTTTTT. The encoded protein is CASSLGLRRELFF.

The chain recombines TRBV5-1 with TRBJ1-5; D may be TRBD1 (5 bases). This CDR3 contains 13 residues. CDR1 SGHRS and CDR2 YFSETQ come from the germline V gene. Trimming took 3 bases from V and 5 from J, leaving 9 bases between them. CDR3 region: CASSWDHDQPQHF. As DNA, the CDR3 is TGCGCCAGCAGCTGGGACCATGATCAGCCCCAGCATTTT.

This sequence joins TRBV2 and TRBJ2-3; TRBD2 might be the D (6 bases). The CDR3 totals 14 residues. Germline V gene lookup returns CDR1 SNHLY and CDR2 FYNNEI. V dropped 3 bases and J dropped 8 bases, with 15 bases sitting between them. CDR3 protein: CASSDGTGWGTQYF. CDR3 DNA sequence: TGTGCCAGCAGTGACGGGACTGGTTGGGGTACGCAGTATTTT.

The CDR3 is CASSYARDRGALSVYGYTF. CDR3 nucleotide sequence: TGTGCCAGCAGTTACGCCCGGGACAGGGGGGCCCTATCAGTCTATGGCTACACCTTC. This rearrangement joins TRBV6-6 to TRBJ1-2; 11 positions agree with TRBD1. Germline V gene data show CDR1 as MNHNY and CDR2 as SVGAGI (reference sequence). CDR3 length: 19 residues. V trimming: 2 bases; J trimming: 4 bases; junction bases outside the gene matches: 15.

This clonotype was detected a few times. V usage is TRBV2 and J usage is TRBJ2-1, with D perhaps matching TRBD1 (6 bases). Germline-derived CDR1 and CDR2 are SNHLY and FYNNEI. V dropped 3 bases and J dropped 0 bases, with 6 bases sitting between them. This CDR3 has 14 residues. In DNA, the CDR3 is TGTGCCAGCAGTGAGGGGGCCTCCTACAATGAGCAGTTCTTC. Encoded protein: CASSEGASYNEQFF.

The CDR3 sequence is CASSFTSGSTDTQYF. CDR3 bases: TGTGCCAGCAGTTTCACTAGCGGGAGCACAGATACGCAGTATTTT. The genes are TRBV12-3 or TRBV12-4 and TRBJ2-3; TRBD2 agrees at 9 bases. The length of the CDR3 is 15 residues. Unmatched junction bases numbered 1, after V lost 3 bases and J lost 0 bases.